A single sample gave rise to the 13 T cell receptor beta chains below, sequenced in a study of memory CD4+ T cells and cytomegalovirus serostatus. Generated by immunoSEQ multiplex PCR, the TCRdb table keeps only in-frame clones and is missing some. This table holds 25,000 to 30,000 clones, around 80% found once. The sort gate was single viable CD3+CD4+CD8-CD45RO+ cells for memory CD4+ T cells. The specimen sequenced was memory CD4+ T cells from blood. The receptors derive from an adult in good health and CMV-seronegative.

The gene calls are TRBV9 and TRBJ2-5; 8 bases are shared with TRBD1. There are 15 residues in the CDR3. The germline CDR1 and CDR2 sequences are SGDLS and YYNGEE. With V trimmed by 0 bases and J by 5 bases, 6 bases remained unmatched. For the CDR3, the DNA is TGTGCCAGCAGCGTAGTTTCAGGGGGCGGCGAGACCCAGTACTTC. It translates to CASSVVSGGGETQYF.

This clone was counted only a few times. The CDR3 DNA sequence: TGTGCCAGCTCACCAGCGACTCATACGGACGAGCAGTACTTC. Its translation is CASSPATHTDEQYF. The J gene is TRBJ2-7, the V gene TRBV18; no clear D gene. Germline V CDR1 and CDR2: KGHSH, LQKENI. This CDR3 comprises 14 residues. The ends were cut back, 2 bases at V and 5 bases at J, with 13 bases in the middle.

This clone was counted a few times. The CDR3 protein is CASTYRGEDSPLHF. As DNA, the CDR3 is TGCGCCAGCACCTACAGGGGAGAGGATTCACCCCTCCACTTT. The chain employs TRBV5-1 and TRBJ1-6; 7 nucleotides match TRBD1. This CDR3 has 14 amino acids. Germline CDR1 SGHRS, CDR2 YFSETQ. With 6 bases clipped from V and 8 bases from J, the junction kept 8 bases outside the gene matches. Combining the CDR3 with reference TRBV5-1 and TRBJ1-6 gives the whole variable domain KAGVTQTPRYLIKTRGQQVTLSCSPISGHRSVSWYQQTPGQGLQFLFEYFSETQRNKGNFPGRFSGRQFSNSRSEMNVSTLELGDSALYLCASTYRGEDSPLHFGNGTRLTVT.

The gene calls are TRBV7-2 and TRBJ1-1, with D maybe TRBD1 (6 bases). Trimming stripped 3 bases from V and 12 bases from J, with 14 bases between. The CDR3 is 12 residues long. Looked up from germline, CDR1 is SGHTA and CDR2 is FQGNSA. The CDR3 DNA sequence: TGTGCCAGCAGCTTTTCCGGGGGCCAAACTTTCTTT. It codes for CASSFSGGQTFF.

The CDR3 protein is CASSLNRPNEKLFF. CDR3 sequence (DNA): TGCGCCAGCAGCTTAAATAGGCCTAATGAAAAACTGTTTTTT. This chain connects TRBV5-1 to TRBJ1-4; D is ambiguous. The ends were cut back, 2 bases at V and 3 bases at J, with 8 bases in the middle. Germline V gene lookup returns CDR1 SGHRS and CDR2 YFSETQ. This CDR3 has 14 residues.

This clone was observed a few times. The rearrangement links TRBV2 to TRBJ2-7, with TRBD2 matching over 13 bases. The CDR3 is 15 residues long. Germline-derived CDR1 and CDR2 are SNHLY and FYNNEI. With 4 bases clipped from V and 6 bases from J, the junction kept 6 bases outside the gene matches. This CDR3 is CASSARTSGGAEQYF. CDR3 sequence (DNA): TGTGCCAGCAGTGCCAGAACTAGCGGGGGGGCCGAGCAGTACTTC.

The chain is built from TRBV5-1 and TRBJ2-7; maybe TRBD1 (6 bases). CDR1 and CDR2 (germline): SGHRS, YFSETQ. The V end lost 4 bases, the J end lost 2 bases, and 19 bases lay between the germline ends. The CDR3 is made up of 16 amino acids. CDR3 protein: CASSREPGTRTYEQYF. The DNA of the CDR3 is TGCGCCAGCAGCAGAGAACCCGGGACACGGACCTACGAGCAGTACTTC.

V and J are TRBV28 and TRBJ2-5; a possible D gene is TRBD2 (6 bases). The germline V gene encodes CDR1 MDHEN and CDR2 SYDVKM. The V gene lost 7 bases and the J gene lost 5 bases, with 23 bases spanning the gap. This CDR3 comprises 16 residues. The CDR3 bases are TGTGCCAGCACCAGGATAGGGCGGGGAAGCGGGGAGACCCAGTACTTC. It specifies CASTRIGRGSGETQYF.

This clone was observed a few times. CDR3 amino acids: CASSIPSRGKVGEQFF. The CDR3 DNA reads as TGTGCCAGTAGTATCCCAAGTAGAGGGAAGGTGGGTGAGCAGTTCTTC. The chain is built from TRBV19 and TRBJ2-1; perhaps TRBD2 as D (5 bases). Trimming stripped 3 bases from V and 9 bases from J, with 21 bases between. Germline CDR1 is LNHDA and CDR2 is SQIVND (reference sequence). CDR3 length equals 16 residues.

Only a few counts were recorded for this clone. The chain couples TRBV15 to TRBJ1-5; D unclear. Germline V lookup: CDR1 LNHNV, CDR2 YYDKDF (reference sequence). The CDR3 extends over 13 amino acids. The V end was cut by 1 base, the J end by 6 bases, with 7 bases between. As DNA, the CDR3 is TGTGCCACCAGCAGAGGACTCAGTCAGCCCCAGCATTTT. This codes for CATSRGLSQPQHF. The complete variable domain, with remaining parts taken from reference TRBV15 and TRBJ1-5, reads DAMVIQNPRYQVTQFGKPVTLSCSQTLNHNVMYWYQQKSSQAPKLLFHYYDKDFNNEADTPDNFQSRRPNTSFCFLDIRSPGLGDTAMYLCATSRGLSQPQHFGDGTRLSIL.

The J gene is TRBJ1-2, the V gene TRBV2; the D gene is possibly TRBD1 (6 bases). V lost 6 bases, J lost 7 bases, and 15 bases lay in between. CDR1 and CDR2 from the germline V gene are SNHLY and FYNNEI. The CDR3 length is 13 residues. In DNA form, the CDR3 reads TGTGCCAGCAGCCTCGGGGGGCCGGGTGGCTACACCTTC. It codes for CASSLGGPGGYTF.

This clone has a single count. The V and J genes are TRBV2 and TRBJ1-5; D unclear. The V end was cut by 5 bases, the J end by 0 bases, with 8 bases between. The CDR3 runs to 14 residues. The V gene's germline CDR1 is SNHLY and CDR2 FYNNEI. Here the CDR3 DNA reads TGTGCCAGCAGTCGGGATTATAGCAATCAGCCCCAGCATTTT. Protein: CASSRDYSNQPQHF.

The chain carries TRBV10-3 and TRBJ2-7, with 10 bases lining up with TRBD1. The CDR3 covers 14 residues. The germline V gene encodes CDR1 ENHRY and CDR2 SYGVKD. The V gene end was trimmed by 5 bases and the J gene end by 4 bases; junction bases not matched to a gene: 5. CDR3 sequence (DNA): TGTGCCATCAGTACGGGACAGGGGTTTTACGAGCAGTACTTC. It is translated as CAISTGQGFYEQYF.